There are many counts of the clone carrying this T cell receptor (beta chain). The antigen is undetermined. J was trimmed by 5 bases and V by 6 bases; bases with no gene match: 12. From germline, CDR1 is DFQATT and CDR2 SNEGSKA (reference sequence). The CDR3 consists of 14 residues. These data originate in a study of response to subunit inactivated influenza vaccine. Overall study results and limits: The authors proposed limited new T cell recruitment per seasonal influenza vaccination.

One entry per CDR3 protein results from TCRdb running MiXCR on the RT-PCR reads. The table records about 500,000 distinct CDR3 sequences, roughly 13% of them present only once. The specimen comprised PBMCs from blood, sampled more than 35 days after vaccination. The sequence came from a man aged 45-65 years who received an inactivated influenza vaccine. The chain couples TRBV20-1 to TRBJ2-5; TRBD1 matches at 7 bases. This CDR3 is CSAQRQGLRETQYF. CDR3 bases: TGCAGTGCACAACGACAGGGCCTCCGGGAGACCCAGTACTTC.